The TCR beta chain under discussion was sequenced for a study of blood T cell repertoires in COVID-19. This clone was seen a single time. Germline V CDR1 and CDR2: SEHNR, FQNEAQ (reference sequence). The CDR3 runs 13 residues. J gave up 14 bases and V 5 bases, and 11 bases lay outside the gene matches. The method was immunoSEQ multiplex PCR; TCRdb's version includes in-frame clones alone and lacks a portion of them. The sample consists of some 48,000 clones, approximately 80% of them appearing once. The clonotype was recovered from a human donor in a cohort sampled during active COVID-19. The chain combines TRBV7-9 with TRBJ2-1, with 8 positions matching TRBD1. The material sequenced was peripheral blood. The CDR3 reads CASSPLDRAREFF. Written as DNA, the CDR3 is TGTGCCAGCAGCCCCCTGGACAGGGCGAGGGAGTTCTTC.